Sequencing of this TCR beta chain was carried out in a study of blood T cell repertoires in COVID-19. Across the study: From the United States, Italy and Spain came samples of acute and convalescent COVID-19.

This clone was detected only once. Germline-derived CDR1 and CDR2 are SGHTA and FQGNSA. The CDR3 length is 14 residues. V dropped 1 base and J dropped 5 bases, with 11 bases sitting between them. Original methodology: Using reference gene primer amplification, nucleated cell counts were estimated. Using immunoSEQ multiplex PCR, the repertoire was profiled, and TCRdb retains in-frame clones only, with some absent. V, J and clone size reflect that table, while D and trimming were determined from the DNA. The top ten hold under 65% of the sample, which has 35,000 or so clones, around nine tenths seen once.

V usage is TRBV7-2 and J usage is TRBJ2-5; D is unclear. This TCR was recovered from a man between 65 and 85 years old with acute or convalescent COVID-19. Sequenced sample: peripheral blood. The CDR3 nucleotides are TGTGCCAGCAGCTTAGGTGTTTCTGCGGAGACCCAGTACTTC. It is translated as CASSLGVSAETQYF.